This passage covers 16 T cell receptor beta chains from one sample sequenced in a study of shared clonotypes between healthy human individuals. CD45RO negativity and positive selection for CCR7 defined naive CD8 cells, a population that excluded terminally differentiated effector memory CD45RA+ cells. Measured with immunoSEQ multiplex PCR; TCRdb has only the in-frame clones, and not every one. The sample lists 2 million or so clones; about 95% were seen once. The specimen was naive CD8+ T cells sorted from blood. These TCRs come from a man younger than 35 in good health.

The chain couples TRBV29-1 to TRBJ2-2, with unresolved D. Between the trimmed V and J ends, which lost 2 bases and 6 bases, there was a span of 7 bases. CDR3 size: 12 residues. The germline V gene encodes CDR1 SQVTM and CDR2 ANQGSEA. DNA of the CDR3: TGCAGCGTTGAACGGGTTTCCGGGGAGCTGTTTTTT. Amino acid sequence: CSVERVSGELFF.

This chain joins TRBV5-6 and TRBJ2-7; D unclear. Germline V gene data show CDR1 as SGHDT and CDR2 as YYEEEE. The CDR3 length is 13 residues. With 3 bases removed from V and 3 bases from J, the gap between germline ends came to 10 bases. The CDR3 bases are TGTGCCAGCAGCTCTCAGGTACACTACGAGCAGTACTTC. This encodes CASSSQVHYEQYF.

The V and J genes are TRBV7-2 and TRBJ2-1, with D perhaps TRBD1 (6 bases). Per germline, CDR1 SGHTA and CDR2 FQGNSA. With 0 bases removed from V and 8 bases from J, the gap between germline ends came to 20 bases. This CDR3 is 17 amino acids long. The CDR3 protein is CASSLALGTIPIDEQFF. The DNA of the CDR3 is TGTGCCAGCAGCTTAGCTCTCGGGACAATCCCCATCGATGAGCAGTTCTTC.

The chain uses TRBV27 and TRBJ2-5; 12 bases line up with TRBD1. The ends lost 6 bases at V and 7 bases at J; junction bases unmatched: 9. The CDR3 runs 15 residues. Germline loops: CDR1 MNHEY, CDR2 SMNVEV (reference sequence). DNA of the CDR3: TGTGCCAGCAGAGGGACAGGGGGCGTGGGGGGGACCCAGTACTTC. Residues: CASRGTGGVGGTQYF.

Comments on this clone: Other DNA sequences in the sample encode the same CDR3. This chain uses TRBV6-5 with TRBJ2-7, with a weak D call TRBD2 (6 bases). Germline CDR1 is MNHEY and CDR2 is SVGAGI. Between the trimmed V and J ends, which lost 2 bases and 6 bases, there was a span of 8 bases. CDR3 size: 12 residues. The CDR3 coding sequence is TGTGCCAGCAGTTACAGGGGAGGCGAGCAGTACTTC. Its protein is CASSYRGGEQYF.

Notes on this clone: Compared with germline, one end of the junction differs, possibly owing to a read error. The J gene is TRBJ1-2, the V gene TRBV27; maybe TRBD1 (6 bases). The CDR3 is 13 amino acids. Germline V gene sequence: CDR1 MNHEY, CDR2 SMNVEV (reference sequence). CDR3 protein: CASRQGSNYGYTF. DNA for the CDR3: TGTGCCAGCAGGCAGGGGTCTAATTATGGCTACACCTTC.

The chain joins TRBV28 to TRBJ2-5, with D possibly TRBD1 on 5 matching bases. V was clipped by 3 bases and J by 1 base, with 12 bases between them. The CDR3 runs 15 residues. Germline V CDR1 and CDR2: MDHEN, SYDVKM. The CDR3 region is CASSLGGDSQETQYF. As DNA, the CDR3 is TGTGCCAGCAGTTTGGGTGGCGACAGCCAAGAGACCCAGTACTTC.

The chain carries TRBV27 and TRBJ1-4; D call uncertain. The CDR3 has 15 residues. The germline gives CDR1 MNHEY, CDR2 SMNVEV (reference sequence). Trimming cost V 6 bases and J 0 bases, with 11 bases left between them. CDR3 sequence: CASSPTPPTNEKLFF. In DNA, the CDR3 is TGTGCCAGCAGCCCAACACCTCCAACTAATGAAAAACTGTTTTTT.

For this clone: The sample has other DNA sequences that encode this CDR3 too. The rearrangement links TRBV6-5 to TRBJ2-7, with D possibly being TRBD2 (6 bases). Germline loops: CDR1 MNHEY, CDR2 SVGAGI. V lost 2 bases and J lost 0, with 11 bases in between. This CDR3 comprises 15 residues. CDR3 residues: CASSYSSGGSYEQYF. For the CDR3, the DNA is TGTGCCAGCAGTTACAGTAGCGGCGGCTCCTACGAGCAGTACTTC.

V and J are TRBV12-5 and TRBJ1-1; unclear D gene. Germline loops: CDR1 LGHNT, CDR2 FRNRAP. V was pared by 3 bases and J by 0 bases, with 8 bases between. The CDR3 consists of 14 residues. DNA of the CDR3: TGTGCTAGTGGTTTTTCAAATTTGAACACTGAAGCTTTCTTT. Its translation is CASGFSNLNTEAFF. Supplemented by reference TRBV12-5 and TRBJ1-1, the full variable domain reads DARVTQTPRHKVTEMGQEVTMRCQPILGHNTVFWYRQTMMQGLELLAYFRNRAPLDDSGMPKDRFSAEMPDATLATLKIQPSEPRDSAVYFCASGFSNLNTEAFFGQGTRLTVV.

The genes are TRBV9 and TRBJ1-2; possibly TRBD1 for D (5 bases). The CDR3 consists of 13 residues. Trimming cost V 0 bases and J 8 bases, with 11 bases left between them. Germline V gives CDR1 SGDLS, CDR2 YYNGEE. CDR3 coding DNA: TGTGCCAGCAGCGTAGGGACACAGCCCGGCTACACCTTC. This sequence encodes CASSVGTQPGYTF.

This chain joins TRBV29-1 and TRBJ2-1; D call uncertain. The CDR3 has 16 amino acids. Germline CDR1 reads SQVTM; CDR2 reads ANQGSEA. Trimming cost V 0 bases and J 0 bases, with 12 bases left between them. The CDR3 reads CSVEDLSLFSYNEQFF. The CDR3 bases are TGCAGCGTTGAAGATCTGAGCTTATTCTCCTACAATGAGCAGTTCTTC.

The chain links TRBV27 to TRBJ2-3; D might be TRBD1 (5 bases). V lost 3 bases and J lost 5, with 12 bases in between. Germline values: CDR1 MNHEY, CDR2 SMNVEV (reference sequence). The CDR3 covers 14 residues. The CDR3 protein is CASSFSRGQDTQYF. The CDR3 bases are TGTGCCAGCAGTTTCTCTAGGGGCCAAGATACGCAGTATTTT.

CDR3 residues: CASSPALQGPGNTIYF. DNA for the CDR3: TGTGCCAGCAGCCCGGCCCTACAGGGGCCAGGAAACACCATATATTTT. J is TRBJ1-3 and V is TRBV7-9; 7 bases are shared with TRBD1. Trimming at V came to 5 bases and at J to 4 bases, leaving 11 bases not matched to a gene. This CDR3 has 16 amino acids. Germline values: CDR1 SEHNR, CDR2 FQNEAQ (reference sequence).

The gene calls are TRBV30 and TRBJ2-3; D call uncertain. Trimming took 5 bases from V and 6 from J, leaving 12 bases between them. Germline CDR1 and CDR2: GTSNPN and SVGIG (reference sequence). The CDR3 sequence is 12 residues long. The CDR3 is CAWDMVGDTQYF. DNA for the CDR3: TGTGCCTGGGACATGGTTGGTGATACGCAGTATTTT.

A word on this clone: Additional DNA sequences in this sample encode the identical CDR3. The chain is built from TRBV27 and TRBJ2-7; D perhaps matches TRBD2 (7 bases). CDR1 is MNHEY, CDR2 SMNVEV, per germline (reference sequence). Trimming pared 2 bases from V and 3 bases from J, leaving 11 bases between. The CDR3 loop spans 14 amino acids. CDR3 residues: CASSLKGGRYEQYF. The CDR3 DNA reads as TGTGCCAGCAGTTTAAAGGGGGGGCGCTACGAGCAGTACTTC.